This T cell receptor beta chain stems from a study of spatial heterogeneity in lung cancer (dated by TCRdb to about 2019). Study-level background: Beta-chain transcripts were consistently detected in greater numbers than alpha-chain transcripts, which likely reflects a higher abundance of beta-chain transcripts. In the raw uncorrected reads, each unique combination of TCR and UMI appeared more than ten times on average. At surgery, both alpha and beta chains were TCR-sequenced in 220 tumor regions, 63 to 65 matched nontumor lung samples and 50 to 60 PBMC samples. In non-small cell lung cancer, the study made a quantitative comparison of TCR alpha and beta repertoires among multiple tumor regions, matched nontumor lung and blood. TCR transcript counts in tumor regions correlated strongly with a T cell transcriptional module score from matched bulk RNA-seq. Nonsynonymous mutation counts, determined by whole-exome sequencing of tumor tissue, were related to TCR repertoire features.

Study-level results and caveats: Counts of ubiquitous and regional expanded TCRs correlated with counts of ubiquitous and regional nonsynonymous mutations, respectively. TCR-seq coverage of tumor T cells was estimated to be only 7% to 7.5% for alpha chains and 11% to 15% for beta chains. The tumor nonsynonymous mutation count correlated with the number of expanded intratumoral alpha and beta TCRs. Additional single-cell paired TCR alpha and beta sequencing was considered necessary to confirm, at a functional level, the hypothesis that regional TCRs recognize regional mutations.

The intended sense of this specimen's time point label: sample taken at primary tumor resection. Donors were approximately 72 patients with early-stage, untreated non-small cell lung cancer from the lung TRACERx cohort. For TCR sequencing, whole RNA was extracted from tumor and nontumor lung tissue, or from cryopreserved PBMC samples, and no cell sorting was done. Patients were selected for TCR sequencing only if sufficient RNA was available from at least two tumor regions. Before selection, tumor and adjacent nontumor lung specimens were reviewed by a lung pathologist. In the case of this clonotype: Its antigen target is currently unknown. The junction departs from germline at one end; a sequencing error may be responsible.

The CDR3 numbers 16 residues from cysteine through phenylalanine. Only CDR3 DNA remains: 48 bases, in frame from the first base. CDR1 and CDR2 are drawn from the germline V gene: KGHSH, LQKENI. Library construction relied on 5' RACE. The run used a NextSeq 500. In the TCR library protocol, a unique molecular identifier was attached to each TCR cDNA molecule so that PCR and sequencing errors could be corrected. On the study's bioinformatics: Decombinator tools were used for TCR identification, UMI-based error correction and CDR3 extraction. Expanded TCRs were defined as those above a frequency of 2 per 1,000, corresponding to the top 1% of the tumor frequency distribution. Expanded tumor TCRs were classed as regional if statistically deemed absent (corrected P<0.05) from at least one tumor region, otherwise ubiquitous. Each repertoire was subsampled 100 times to 5,000 TCRs, after which Renyi diversity was computed with the R vegan package. CDR3 similarity networks were built from amino acid triplet string-kernel similarity, with CDR3s being connected when pairwise similarity was above 0.82. In TCRdb, the public reads were trimmed at Q25 with fastp and aligned with MiXCR, with productive beta chains retained. Rows are combined by CDR3 protein, so each entry shows the most common genes and DNA. V and J calls and clone size were set by TCRdb, not the authors. For this sample the table gives some 10,000 distinct CDR3 sequences, of which 10% to 15% were detected only once. Jointly, the top ten make up 30% to 45% of the sample.

The input for sequencing was lung tumor tissue, taken at surgery. This chain is built from TRBV18 and TRBJ2-7; D gene: possibly TRBD1, on 7 matching bases. The clonotype was recovered from a male donor with early-stage non-small cell lung cancer. The CDR3 loop reads CVSSQRQGGMVYEQYF. The DNA sequence reads TGTGTCAGCTCCCAACGACAGGGAGGAATGGTCTACGAGCAGTACTTC.